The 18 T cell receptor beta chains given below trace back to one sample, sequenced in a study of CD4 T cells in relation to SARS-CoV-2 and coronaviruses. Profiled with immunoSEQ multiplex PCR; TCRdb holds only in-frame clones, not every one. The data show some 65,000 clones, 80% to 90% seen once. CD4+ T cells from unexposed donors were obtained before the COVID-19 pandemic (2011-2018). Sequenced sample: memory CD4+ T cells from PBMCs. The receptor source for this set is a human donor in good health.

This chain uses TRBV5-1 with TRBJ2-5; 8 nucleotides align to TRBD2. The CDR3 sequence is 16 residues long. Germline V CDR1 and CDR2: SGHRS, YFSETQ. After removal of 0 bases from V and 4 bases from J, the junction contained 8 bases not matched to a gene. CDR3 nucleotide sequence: TGCGCCAGCAGCTTGGGTAGGGCGGGAGGAGGAGAGACCCAGTACTTC. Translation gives CASSLGRAGGGETQYF.

In DNA, the CDR3 is TGTGCCAGCAGCTTATCCGACGGGGAGCTGTTTTTT. Amino acids: CASSLSDGELFF. This chain links TRBV7-3 with TRBJ2-2; D is unresolved. Deletions cut 2 bases from V and 7 bases from J, with 5 bases between. Germline values: CDR1 SGHTA, CDR2 FQGTGA. CDR3 length: 12 amino acids.

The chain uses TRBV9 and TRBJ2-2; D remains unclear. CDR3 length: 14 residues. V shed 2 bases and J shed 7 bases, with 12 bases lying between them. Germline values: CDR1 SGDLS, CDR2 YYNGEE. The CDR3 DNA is TGTGCCAGCAGCGTGATGTCCGGTGGCGGGGAGCTGTTTTTT. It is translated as CASSVMSGGGELFF.

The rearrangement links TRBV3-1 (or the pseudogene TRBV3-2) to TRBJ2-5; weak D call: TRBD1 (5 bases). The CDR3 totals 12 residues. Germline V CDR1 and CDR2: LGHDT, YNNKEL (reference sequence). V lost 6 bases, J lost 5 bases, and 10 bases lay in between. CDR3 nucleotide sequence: TGTGCCAGCAGGGAAGCAGGGGAGACCCAGTACTTC. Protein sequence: CASREAGETQYF.

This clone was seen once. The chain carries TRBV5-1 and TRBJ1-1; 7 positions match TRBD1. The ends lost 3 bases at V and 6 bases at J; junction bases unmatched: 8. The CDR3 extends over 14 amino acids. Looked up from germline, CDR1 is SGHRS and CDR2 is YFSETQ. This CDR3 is CASSSVPGGAEAFF. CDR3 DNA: TGCGCCAGCAGCTCGGTCCCAGGGGGTGCTGAAGCTTTCTTT. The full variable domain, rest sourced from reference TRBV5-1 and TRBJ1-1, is KAGVTQTPRYLIKTRGQQVTLSCSPISGHRSVSWYQQTPGQGLQFLFEYFSETQRNKGNFPGRFSGRQFSNSRSEMNVSTLELGDSALYLCASSSVPGGAEAFFGQGTRLTVV.

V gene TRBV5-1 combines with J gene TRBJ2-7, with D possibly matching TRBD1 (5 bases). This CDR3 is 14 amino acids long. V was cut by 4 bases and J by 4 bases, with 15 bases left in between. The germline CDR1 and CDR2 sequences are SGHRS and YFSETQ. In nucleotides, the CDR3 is TGCGCCAGCAGCCGGTCGTTTACAGGATACGAGCAGTACTTC. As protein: CASSRSFTGYEQYF.

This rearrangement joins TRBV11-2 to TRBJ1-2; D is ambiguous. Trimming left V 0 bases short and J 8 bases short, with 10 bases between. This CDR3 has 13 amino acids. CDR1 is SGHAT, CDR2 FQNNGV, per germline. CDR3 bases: TGTGCCAGCAGCTTAGAAGAGACGCGGGGCTACACCTTC. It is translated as CASSLEETRGYTF.

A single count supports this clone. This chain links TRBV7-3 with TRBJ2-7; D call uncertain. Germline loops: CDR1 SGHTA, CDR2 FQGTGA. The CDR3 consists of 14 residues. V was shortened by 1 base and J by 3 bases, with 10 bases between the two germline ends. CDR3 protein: CASSLRGAGYEQYF. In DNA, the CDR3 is TGTGCCAGCAGCTTAAGGGGTGCCGGCTACGAGCAGTACTTC. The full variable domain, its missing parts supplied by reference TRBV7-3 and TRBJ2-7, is GAGVSQTPSNKVTEKGKYVELRCDPISGHTALYWYRQSLGQGPEFLIYFQGTGAADDSGLPNDRFFAVRPEGSVSTLKIQRTERGDSAVYLCASSLRGAGYEQYFGPGTRLTVT.

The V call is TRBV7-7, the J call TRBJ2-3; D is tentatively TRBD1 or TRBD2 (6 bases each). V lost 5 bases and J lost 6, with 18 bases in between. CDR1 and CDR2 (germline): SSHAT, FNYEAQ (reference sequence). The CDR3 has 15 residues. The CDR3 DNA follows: TGTGCCAGCAGCGCAACTAGGGGGGCAGTGGATACGCAGTATTTT. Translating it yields CASSATRGAVDTQYF.

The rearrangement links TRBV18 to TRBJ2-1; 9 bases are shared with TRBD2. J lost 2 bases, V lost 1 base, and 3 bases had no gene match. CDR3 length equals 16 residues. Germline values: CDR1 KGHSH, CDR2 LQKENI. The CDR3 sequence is CASSPLASGTYNEQFF. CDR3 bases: TGTGCCAGCTCACCACTGGCTAGCGGGACCTACAATGAGCAGTTCTTC.

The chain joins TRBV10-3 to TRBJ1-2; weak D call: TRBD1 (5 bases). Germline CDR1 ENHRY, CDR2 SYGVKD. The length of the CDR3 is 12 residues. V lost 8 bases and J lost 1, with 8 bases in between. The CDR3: CAILDSNYGYTF. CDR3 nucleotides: TGTGCCATCCTAGACAGTAACTATGGCTACACCTTC.

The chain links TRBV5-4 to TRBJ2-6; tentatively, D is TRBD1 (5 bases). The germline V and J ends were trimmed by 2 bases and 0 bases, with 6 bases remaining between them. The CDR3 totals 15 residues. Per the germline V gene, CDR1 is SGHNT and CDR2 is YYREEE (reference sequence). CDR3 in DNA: TGTGCCAGCAGCTTCCAGGGCTCTGGGGCCAACGTCCTGACTTTC. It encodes CASSFQGSGANVLTF. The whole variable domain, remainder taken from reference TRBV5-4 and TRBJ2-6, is ETGVTQSPTHLIKTRGQQVTLRCSSQSGHNTVSWYQQALGQGPQFIFQYYREEENGRGNFPPRFSGLQFPNYSSELNVNALELDDSALYLCASSFQGSGANVLTFGAGSRLTVL.

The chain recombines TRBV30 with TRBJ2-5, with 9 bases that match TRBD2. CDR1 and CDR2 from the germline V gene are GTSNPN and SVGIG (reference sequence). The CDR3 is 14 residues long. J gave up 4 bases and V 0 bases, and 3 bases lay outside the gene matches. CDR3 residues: CAWSVGGGAETQYF. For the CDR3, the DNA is TGTGCCTGGAGTGTAGGCGGGGGGGCAGAGACCCAGTACTTC.

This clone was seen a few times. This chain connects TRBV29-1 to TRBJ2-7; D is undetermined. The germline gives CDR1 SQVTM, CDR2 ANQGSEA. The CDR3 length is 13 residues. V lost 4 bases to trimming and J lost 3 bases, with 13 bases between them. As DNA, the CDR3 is TGCAGCGTTGCCCCCACAGTTTACTACGAGCAGTACTTC. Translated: CSVAPTVYYEQYF.

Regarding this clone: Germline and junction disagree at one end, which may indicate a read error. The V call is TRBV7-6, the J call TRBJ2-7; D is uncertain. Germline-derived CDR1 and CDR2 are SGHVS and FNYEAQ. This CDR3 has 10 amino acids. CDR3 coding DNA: TGTGCCAGCAGCTCGCTTAGGGCTGACTTC. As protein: CASSSLRADF.

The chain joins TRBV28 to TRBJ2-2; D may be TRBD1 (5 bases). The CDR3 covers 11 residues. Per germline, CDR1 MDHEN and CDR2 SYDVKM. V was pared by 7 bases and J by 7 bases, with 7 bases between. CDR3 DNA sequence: TGTGCCAGCACAGGGCTCGGGGAGCTGTTTTTT. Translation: CASTGLGELFF.

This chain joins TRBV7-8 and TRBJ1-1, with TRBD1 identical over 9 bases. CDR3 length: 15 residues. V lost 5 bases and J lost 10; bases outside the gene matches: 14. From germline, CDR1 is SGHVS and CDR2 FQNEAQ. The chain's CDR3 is CASSQSPGQGSRAFF. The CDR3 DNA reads TGTGCCAGCAGCCAGTCGCCGGGACAGGGTTCGCGAGCTTTCTTT.

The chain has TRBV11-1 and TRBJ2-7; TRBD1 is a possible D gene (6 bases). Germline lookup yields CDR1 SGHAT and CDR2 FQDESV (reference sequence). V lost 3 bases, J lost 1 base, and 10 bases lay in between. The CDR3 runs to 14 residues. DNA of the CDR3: TGTGCCAGCAGCTTGGCAGGGGCGTCCTACGAGCAGTACTTC. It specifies CASSLAGASYEQYF.